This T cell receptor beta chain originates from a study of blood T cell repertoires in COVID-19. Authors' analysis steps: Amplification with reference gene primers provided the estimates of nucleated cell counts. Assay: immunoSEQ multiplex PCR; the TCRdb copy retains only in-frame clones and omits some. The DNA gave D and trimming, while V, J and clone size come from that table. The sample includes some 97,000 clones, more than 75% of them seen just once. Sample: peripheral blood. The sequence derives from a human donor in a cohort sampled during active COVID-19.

The CDR3, as DNA: TGTGCCACCAGCAGTACAGGGTTGGCCAAAAACATTCAGTACTTC. This gives the protein CATSSTGLAKNIQYF. The chain joins TRBV15 to TRBJ2-4; maybe TRBD1 (6 bases). This CDR3 region has 15 residues. Germline V gene lookup returns CDR1 LNHNV and CDR2 YYDKDF (reference sequence). V was pared by 3 bases and J by 1 base, with 10 bases between.